This T cell receptor beta chain is drawn from a study of long-term antiretroviral therapy in people with HIV. Study-level results: In samples taken after ART, diversity increased but remained below transplant donor control levels. Blood was collected between about 2003 and 2017, possibly under older ART regimens.

HIV-positive participants were all treated in the United States. As concerns this clone: What it binds is not known.

Run at survey level, the immunoSEQ assay was version v3.0. Generated by immunoSEQ multiplex PCR, the TCRdb table keeps only in-frame clones and is missing some. The sample has roughly 50,000 clones; roughly four fifths are singletons. Trimming cost V 3 bases and J 6 bases, with 17 bases left between them. Germline V gene data show CDR1 as SGHKS and CDR2 as YYEKEE (reference sequence). CDR3 size: 15 residues. J is TRBJ2-3 and V is TRBV5-5; possible D gene TRBD2, 6 bases. This clonotype was sampled from a woman between 18 and 30 years old with HIV. This sample comprised unsorted PBMCs, obtained 0.8 years after starting antiretroviral therapy. The DNA of the CDR3 is TGTGCCAGCAGCTCTCCCGGAGGGTCTGGGGATACGCAGTATTTT. This sequence encodes CASSSPGGSGDTQYF.